The rows below give T cell receptor beta chains drawn from one sample of a study of identical twins. TCRdb reprocessed the 5' RACE reads with MiXCR, giving one entry per CDR3 protein. The table includes 400,000 to 550,000 distinct CDR3 sequences, roughly an eighth detected once. The same specimen was also included in a second study, on yellow fever vaccine responses in identical twins.

Material for sequencing was CD4+ T cells sorted from blood. The receptors shown here come from a woman younger than 30 in good health. Both conserved end residues are part of each CDR3. The order of the fields is clone size, V gene, J gene, D gene, CDR3 protein, CDR3 DNA. A D gene is named only where the DNA matches it firmly. Not every row has a clone size; where given, it reads once, few, many or a size class.

clone size: few
V gene: TRBV24-1
J gene: TRBJ2-1
D gene: TRBD2
CDR3 protein: CATSVSAGGANEQFF
CDR3 DNA: TGTGCCACCAGTGTCTCAGCGGGGGGAGCCAATGAGCAGTTCTTC

clone size: few
V gene: TRBV3-1
J gene: TRBJ1-2
D gene: .
CDR3 protein: CASSQVGGVNGYTF
CDR3 DNA: TGTGCCAGCAGCCAAGTGGGAGGGGTCAATGGCTACACCTTC

clone size: .
V gene: TRBV11-1
J gene: TRBJ2-6
D gene: .
CDR3 protein: CASSLVTGAFRSGANVLTF
CDR3 DNA: TGTGCCAGCAGCTTGGTGACAGGAGCGTTTCGCTCTGGGGCCAACGTCCTGACTTTC

clone size: .
V gene: TRBV29-1
J gene: TRBJ2-1
D gene: TRBD2
CDR3 protein: CSVLTSGSHEQFF
CDR3 DNA: TGCAGCGTTTTGACTAGCGGATCACATGAGCAGTTCTTC

clone size: many
V gene: TRBV7-2
J gene: TRBJ2-1
D gene: TRBD2
CDR3 protein: CASSGGLAGEQFF
CDR3 DNA: TGTGCCAGCAGCGGGGGACTAGCGGGGGAGCAGTTCTTC

clone size: few
V gene: TRBV6-6
J gene: TRBJ2-7
D gene: .
CDR3 protein: CASTGSLSYEQYF
CDR3 DNA: TGTGCCAGCACCGGTTCACTGTCCTACGAGCAGTACTTC

clone size: .
V gene: TRBV4-3
J gene: TRBJ2-1
D gene: TRBD2
CDR3 protein: CASSPRTSGESYNEQFF
CDR3 DNA: TGCGCCAGCAGCCCTCGGACTAGCGGAGAATCCTACAATGAGCAGTTCTTC

clone size: few
V gene: TRBV6-5
J gene: TRBJ2-1
D gene: .
CDR3 protein: CASSYTGSSYNEQFF
CDR3 DNA: TGTGCCAGCAGTTATACAGGGAGCTCCTACAATGAGCAGTTCTTC

clone size: few
V gene: TRBV20-1
J gene: TRBJ2-1
D gene: TRBD2
CDR3 protein: CSARPASGGARSWFF
CDR3 DNA: TGCAGTGCGAGACCAGCTAGCGGGGGGGCCAGGTCCTGGTTCTTC

clone size: .
V gene: TRBV5-1
J gene: TRBJ2-3
D gene: TRBD2
CDR3 protein: CASGREGRTDTQYF
CDR3 DNA: TGCGCCAGCGGGCGGGAGGGGCGCACAGATACGCAGTATTTT

clone size: few
V gene: TRBV6-5
J gene: TRBJ2-2
D gene: TRBD2
CDR3 protein: CASSWTSGGANTGELFF
CDR3 DNA: TGTGCCAGCAGTTGGACTAGCGGGGGGGCAAACACCGGGGAGCTGTTTTTT

clone size: .
V gene: TRBV24-1
J gene: TRBJ2-3
D gene: TRBD2
CDR3 protein: CATSEPLGLAGLYTQYF
CDR3 DNA: TGTGCCACCAGTGAACCCTTGGGACTAGCAGGACTATATACGCAGTATTTT

clone size: many
V gene: TRBV12-3/TRBV12-4
J gene: TRBJ2-5
D gene: TRBD1
CDR3 protein: CASSWGQGKYF
CDR3 DNA: TGTGCCAGCAGTTGGGGACAGGGGAAGTACTTC

clone size: .
V gene: TRBV20-1
J gene: TRBJ2-7
D gene: .
CDR3 protein: CSARTPVVLFSYEQYF
CDR3 DNA: TGCAGTGCTAGAACCCCGGTTGTACTATTTTCCTACGAGCAGTACTTC

clone size: few
V gene: TRBV7-2
J gene: TRBJ2-7
D gene: TRBD1
CDR3 protein: CASSFFGGTGVSYEQYF
CDR3 DNA: TGTGCCAGCAGCTTTTTTGGAGGGACAGGGGTATCCTACGAGCAGTACTTC

clone size: .
V gene: TRBV7-2
J gene: TRBJ1-2
D gene: .
CDR3 protein: CASSSGGANYGYTF
CDR3 DNA: TGTGCCAGCAGCAGCGGAGGGGCTAACTATGGCTACACCTTC

clone size: many
V gene: TRBV3-1
J gene: TRBJ1-6
D gene: TRBD1
CDR3 protein: CASSQTGDSPLHF
CDR3 DNA: TGTGCCAGCAGCCAAACAGGGGATTCACCCCTCCACTTT

clone size: .
V gene: TRBV10-3
J gene: TRBJ2-7
D gene: TRBD1
CDR3 protein: CATRDRAYEQYF
CDR3 DNA: TGTGCCACACGGGACAGGGCCTACGAGCAGTACTTC

clone size: few
V gene: TRBV6-1
J gene: TRBJ1-3
D gene: TRBD1
CDR3 protein: CASRPDRGSGNTIYF
CDR3 DNA: TGTGCCAGCAGGCCGGACAGGGGATCTGGAAACACCATATATTTT

clone size: few
V gene: TRBV29-1
J gene: TRBJ2-7
D gene: .
CDR3 protein: CSVDQGINEQYF
CDR3 DNA: TGCAGCGTTGATCAGGGGATAAACGAGCAGTACTTC

clone size: few
V gene: TRBV27
J gene: TRBJ2-7
D gene: .
CDR3 protein: CASSYFPLGSGHVYEQYF
CDR3 DNA: TGTGCCAGCAGCTATTTCCCATTGGGGAGCGGCCACGTTTACGAGCAGTACTTC

clone size: .
V gene: TRBV19
J gene: TRBJ2-5
D gene: .
CDR3 protein: CASSIGTRQETQYF
CDR3 DNA: TGTGCCAGTAGTATTGGGACACGACAAGAGACCCAGTACTTC

clone size: few
V gene: TRBV7-9
J gene: TRBJ2-7
D gene: .
CDR3 protein: CASSLATSLNEQYF
CDR3 DNA: TGTGCCAGCAGCTTAGCAACTAGCTTGAACGAGCAGTACTTC

clone size: .
V gene: TRBV10-3
J gene: TRBJ2-7
D gene: .
CDR3 protein: CAISESTVAYEQYF
CDR3 DNA: TGTGCCATCAGTGAGTCGACCGTAGCCTACGAGCAGTACTTC

clone size: few
V gene: TRBV20-1
J gene: TRBJ2-1
D gene: TRBD1
CDR3 protein: CSARLTRTGASYNEQFF
CDR3 DNA: TGCAGTGCTAGACTTACCAGGACAGGGGCCTCCTACAATGAGCAGTTCTTC

clone size: few
V gene: TRBV6-2/TRBV6-3
J gene: TRBJ2-4
D gene: TRBD2
CDR3 protein: CASRSAGGYIQYF
CDR3 DNA: TGTGCCAGCAGGTCGGCGGGAGGATACATTCAGTACTTC

clone size: few
V gene: TRBV5-1
J gene: TRBJ1-1
D gene: .
CDR3 protein: CASSKGNLNTEAFF
CDR3 DNA: TGCGCCAGCAGCAAGGGGAACTTGAACACTGAAGCTTTCTTT

clone size: few
V gene: TRBV6-1
J gene: TRBJ2-3
D gene: TRBD2
CDR3 protein: CASMTSGPYTQYF
CDR3 DNA: TGTGCCAGCATGACTAGCGGACCGTATACGCAGTATTTT

clone size: few
V gene: TRBV7-2
J gene: TRBJ2-2
D gene: TRBD2
CDR3 protein: CASSFSGRANTGELFF
CDR3 DNA: TGTGCCAGCAGCTTTAGCGGGAGGGCGAACACCGGGGAGCTGTTTTTT

clone size: few
V gene: TRBV12-3/TRBV12-4
J gene: TRBJ2-7
D gene: .
CDR3 protein: CASSFREAQYF
CDR3 DNA: TGTGCCAGCAGTTTCAGGGAAGCGCAGTACTTC

clone size: .
V gene: TRBV5-6
J gene: TRBJ2-1
D gene: .
CDR3 protein: CASTLEGGPRNEQFF
CDR3 DNA: TGTGCCAGCACCCTAGAGGGGGGGCCAAGGAATGAGCAGTTCTTC

clone size: .
V gene: TRBV5-5
J gene: TRBJ2-1
D gene: TRBD1
CDR3 protein: CASSFGTGANNEQFF
CDR3 DNA: TGTGCCAGCAGCTTCGGGACAGGGGCCAACAATGAGCAGTTCTTC

clone size: .
V gene: TRBV11-1
J gene: TRBJ2-5
D gene: .
CDR3 protein: CASSLLRGNRETQYF
CDR3 DNA: TGTGCCAGCAGCTTACTCAGGGGAAACAGGGAGACCCAGTACTTC

clone size: .
V gene: TRBV3-1
J gene: TRBJ2-3
D gene: TRBD2
CDR3 protein: CTFCFGWLAGGSSDTQYF
CDR3 DNA: TGTACCTTCTGTTTTGGTTGGCTAGCGGGAGGGAGCTCAGATACGCAGTATTTT

clone size: few
V gene: TRBV6-2/TRBV6-3
J gene: TRBJ2-1
D gene: TRBD2
CDR3 protein: CASSYSARTRGSNEQFF
CDR3 DNA: TGTGCCAGCAGTTATTCGGCGAGGACTAGAGGATCCAATGAGCAGTTCTTC

clone size: few
V gene: TRBV6-6
J gene: TRBJ2-7
D gene: .
CDR3 protein: CASRRISYEQYF
CDR3 DNA: TGTGCCAGCAGGCGTATCTCCTACGAGCAGTACTTC

clone size: .
V gene: TRBV5-1
J gene: TRBJ2-7
D gene: TRBD1
CDR3 protein: CASSTGQGDSYEQYF
CDR3 DNA: TGCGCCAGCAGCACTGGACAGGGGGACTCCTACGAGCAGTACTTC

clone size: .
V gene: TRBV18
J gene: TRBJ2-7
D gene: .
CDR3 protein: CASSRLRDTSYEQYF
CDR3 DNA: TGTGCCAGCTCACGCTTACGGGACACTTCCTACGAGCAGTACTTC

clone size: many
V gene: TRBV7-2
J gene: TRBJ2-7
D gene: .
CDR3 protein: CASSADGVIYEQYF
CDR3 DNA: TGTGCCAGCAGCGCGGACGGGGTTATCTACGAGCAGTACTTC

clone size: .
V gene: TRBV29-1
J gene: TRBJ2-1
D gene: TRBD1
CDR3 protein: CSPKGQNNEQFF
CDR3 DNA: TGCAGCCCCAAGGGACAGAACAATGAGCAGTTCTTC

clone size: .
V gene: TRBV29-1
J gene: TRBJ2-3
D gene: .
CDR3 protein: CSVLDTQYF
CDR3 DNA: TGCAGCGTCTTAGATACGCAGTATTTT

clone size: .
V gene: TRBV2
J gene: TRBJ2-1
D gene: .
CDR3 protein: CASRGTVAYNEQFF
CDR3 DNA: TGTGCCAGCAGGGGGACGGTCGCCTACAATGAGCAGTTCTTC

clone size: few
V gene: TRBV29-1
J gene: TRBJ2-1
D gene: TRBD2
CDR3 protein: CSVEELAGSEQFF
CDR3 DNA: TGCAGCGTTGAAGAATTAGCGGGGAGTGAGCAGTTCTTC

clone size: .
V gene: TRBV19
J gene: TRBJ2-2
D gene: TRBD2
CDR3 protein: CASSPRTSGRRGTGELFF
CDR3 DNA: TGTGCCAGTAGTCCCCGGACTAGCGGGAGAAGGGGCACCGGGGAGCTGTTTTTT

clone size: many
V gene: TRBV15
J gene: TRBJ2-3
D gene: TRBD2
CDR3 protein: CATSRTGLAGTDTQYF
CDR3 DNA: TGTGCCACCAGCAGAACGGGACTAGCGGGCACAGATACGCAGTATTTT

clone size: .
V gene: TRBV7-2
J gene: TRBJ1-5
D gene: TRBD1
CDR3 protein: CASSFSQGGNQPQHF
CDR3 DNA: TGTGCCAGCAGCTTCAGCCAGGGGGGCAATCAGCCCCAGCATTTT

clone size: few
V gene: TRBV7-8
J gene: TRBJ2-5
D gene: TRBD1
CDR3 protein: CASSIKTGGAETQYF
CDR3 DNA: TGTGCCAGCAGCATCAAAACAGGGGGCGCAGAGACCCAGTACTTC

clone size: .
V gene: TRBV20-1
J gene: TRBJ1-2
D gene: .
CDR3 protein: CSARVGQAGYTF
CDR3 DNA: TGCAGTGCTAGAGTGGGGCAGGCGGGCTACACCTTC

clone size: .
V gene: TRBV3-1
J gene: TRBJ2-3
D gene: TRBD2
CDR3 protein: CASSSGISTDTQYF
CDR3 DNA: TGTGCCAGCTCGAGCGGGATTAGCACAGATACGCAGTATTTT

clone size: many
V gene: TRBV11-2
J gene: TRBJ2-5
D gene: TRBD2
CDR3 protein: CASSTSGRGETQYF
CDR3 DNA: TGTGCCAGCAGCACCAGCGGGAGGGGAGAGACCCAGTACTTC

clone size: few
V gene: TRBV11-2
J gene: TRBJ2-5
D gene: .
CDR3 protein: CASSFFLGSTETQYF
CDR3 DNA: TGTGCCAGCAGCTTTTTCCTAGGGAGTACGGAGACCCAGTACTTC

clone size: few
V gene: TRBV7-2
J gene: TRBJ2-3
D gene: TRBD2
CDR3 protein: CASSPSGASTDTQYF
CDR3 DNA: TGTGCCAGCAGCCCTAGCGGGGCTAGCACAGATACGCAGTATTTT